This TCR beta chain is drawn from a study of response to subunit inactivated influenza vaccine. Findings and limits, study-wide: The authors suggested that every seasonal influenza vaccination recruits few new T cells.

A single record per CDR3 protein comes from TCRdb applying MiXCR to the RT-PCR reads. The table includes 200,000 to 250,000 distinct CDR3 sequences, about 12% detected once. This clonotype was seen more than once but under ten times. Its antigen is unknown. The CDR3 contains 12 residues. V lost 6 bases, J lost 9 bases, and 5 bases stayed unmatched. The sequencing here drew on non-naive T cells sorted from PBMCs, taken 14 to 15 days before vaccination. This receptor was identified in a man in his fifties who received an inactivated influenza vaccine. The chain recombines TRBV12-3 or TRBV12-4 with TRBJ2-1; 7 bases are shared with TRBD2. CDR3 sequence: CASSPGRVEQFF. The CDR3 bases are TGTGCCAGCAGCCCGGGGAGGGTTGAGCAGTTCTTC.